This T cell receptor (beta chain) was found in a study of blood T cell repertoires in COVID-19 (dated by TCRdb to about 2020). Turning to the overall study: Collaborator samples came from the United States, Italy and Spain and covered acute and convalescent phases of COVID-19. The prospective study material was composed of cDNA or gDNA derived from T cells, B-cell-depleted T cells, or PBMCs. Subjects who had been exposed to COVID-19, were actively infected with it, or had recovered from it provided the deeply sampled blood TCRbeta repertoires that made up the dataset. A freely available public database, intended as a resource for researchers studying the immune response to SARS-CoV-2, is where the repertoires were released. The samples were drawn from two sources: the first 160 participants of the ongoing ImmuneRACE study, and 1,254 subjects contributed by 6 global collaborators. The sample metadata nearly always contained a de-identified subject ID, COVID-19 status, age in years and sex. Where available, HLA class I and class II types were taken from metadata supplied by the sample provider and were not determined by assay-based typing. The paper's findings and limits, for the study overall: How much clinical and demographic metadata was included differed by source and by participant, and the metadata was provided uncurated.

V gives up 2 bases and J gives up 8 bases, and the segment between their germline ends measures 15 bases. CDR1 GTSNPN and CDR2 SVGIG were looked up in the germline V gene (reference sequence). There are 14 amino acids in the CDR3, from cysteine to phenylalanine inclusive. This entry keeps only the CDR3 DNA: 42 bases, framed from base 1. TCRbeta CDR3 regions were amplified from genomic DNA by means of the immunoSEQ Assay, a bias-controlled multiplex PCR. The authors' pipeline ran thus. The number of nucleated cells in each sample was estimated from the amplification of reference gene primers within the assay. To quantify the absolute abundance of each unique TCRbeta CDR3 rearrangement, sequence reads were collapsed and filtered. For each sample, productive Simpson clonality was calculated as the square root of Simpson's diversity index across productive rearrangements. TCRdb carries this immuneACCESS record with in-frame sequences only. Its versions omit some clonotypes, under half of them owing to an unresolved V gene in the studies checked, with the rest unexplained. V and J calls and clone size are those listed in that table; D and trimming were worked out from the DNA. In this sample the table shows 120,000 to 150,000 clones, more than 75% of which occur a single time. 5% of the sample goes to the ten largest clones.

Collaborating institutions collected whole blood in K2EDTA tubes following their own protocols. For TCRbeta analysis, collaborators shipped samples as frozen whole blood, isolated PBMCs, or DNA extracted from either of those sample types. For this clone: Its antigen has not been determined. Per-base quality was not reported, and no clone a single base away is much larger than it.

Sequencing used peripheral blood. The receptor was derived from a woman aged 45-59 years with acute or convalescent COVID-19. Rearrangement joined TRBV30 to TRBJ1-4, with a tentative D gene TRBD1 over 6 matching bases. CDR3 reads: CAWSFSGVREKLFF. The DNA sequence reads TGTGCCTGGAGTTTCTCAGGGGTACGGGAAAAACTGTTTTTT.